Listed here are 10 T cell receptor beta chains from one sample, sequenced in a study of T cell responses to AZD1222 COVID-19 vaccine. Only in-frame clones appear in the TCRdb table, and some are missing; sequencing was by immunoSEQ multiplex PCR. Altogether nearly 200,000 clones are present, 90% to 95% being singletons, with the ten largest covering around 1%. Sequencing was performed on peripheral blood, taken 28 days after the second AZD1222 dose. Receptors originate from an adult who received the AZD1222 COVID-19 vaccine.

Here the CDR3 DNA reads TGTGCCAGCAGTGAAGGTGTGGGGGGGCTTTGGGAGCAGTTCTTC. Amino acids: CASSEGVGGLWEQFF. The rearrangement links TRBV6-1 to TRBJ2-1, with a possible D match to TRBD2 (7 bases). Trimming left V 1 base short and J 10 bases short, with 17 bases between. The CDR3 is 15 amino acids. Germline lookup yields CDR1 MNHNS and CDR2 SASEGT.

J is TRBJ1-2 and V is TRBV5-4; possibly TRBD1 for D (6 bases). The CDR3 has 13 residues. Per the germline V gene, CDR1 is SGHNT and CDR2 is YYREEE (reference sequence). V dropped 4 bases and J dropped 1 base, with 8 bases sitting between them. CDR3 in DNA: TGTGCCAGCAGCACGGACAGTAACTATGGCTACACCTTC. It yields the protein CASSTDSNYGYTF. The entire variable domain, with the rest obtained from reference TRBV5-4 and TRBJ1-2, is as follows: ETGVTQSPTHLIKTRGQQVTLRCSSQSGHNTVSWYQQALGQGPQFIFQYYREEENGRGNFPPRFSGLQFPNYSSELNVNALELDDSALYLCASSTDSNYGYTFGSGTRLTVV.

This chain uses TRBV7-9 with TRBJ1-2; a weak D match, TRBD1 (5 bases). CDR1 is SEHNR and CDR2 is FQNEAQ in the germline V gene (reference sequence). This CDR3 spans 15 amino acids. V was pared by 6 bases and J by 1 base, with 15 bases between. The CDR3 is CASSSWTQSNYGYTF. DNA of the CDR3: TGTGCCAGCAGTAGTTGGACACAGAGTAACTATGGCTACACCTTC. The full variable domain, with the rest looked up from reference TRBV7-9 and TRBJ1-2, is DTGVSQNPRHKITKRGQNVTFRCDPISEHNRLYWYRQTLGQGPEFLTYFQNEAQLEKSRLLSDRFSAERPKGSFSTLEIQRTEQGDSAMYLCASSSWTQSNYGYTFGSGTRLTVV.

This chain uses TRBV3-1 (or the pseudogene TRBV3-2) with TRBJ1-1; D is possibly TRBD1 (5 bases). Trimming took 1 base from V and 3 from J, leaving 12 bases between them. This CDR3 contains 15 residues. The germline V gene has CDR1 LGHDT and CDR2 YNNKEL (reference sequence). This CDR3 reads CASSQGILGDTEAFF. The CDR3 DNA reads TGTGCCAGCAGCCAAGGTATATTAGGGGACACTGAAGCTTTCTTT.

The V and J genes are TRBV5-1 and TRBJ1-1; no clear D gene. This CDR3 spans 15 amino acids. V lost 0 bases, J lost 0 bases, and 9 bases lay in between. CDR1 and CDR2 from the germline V gene are SGHRS and YFSETQ. CDR3 nucleotide sequence: TGCGCCAGCAGCTTGGGGCAGAATTTGAACACTGAAGCTTTCTTT. This sequence encodes CASSLGQNLNTEAFF.

This sequence joins TRBV6-5 and TRBJ2-6; D is undetermined. Trimming removed 7 bases from V and 0 bases from J, with 10 bases in between. The CDR3 runs to 15 residues. The germline V gene encodes CDR1 MNHEY and CDR2 SVGAGI. The CDR3 reads CASNGVSSGANVLTF. CDR3 nucleotide sequence: TGTGCCAGCAATGGGGTGAGCTCTGGGGCCAACGTCCTGACTTTC.

J is TRBJ2-7 and V is TRBV7-3, with a weak D call TRBD2 (7 bases). The germline gives CDR1 SGHTA, CDR2 FQGTGA. V lost 5 bases and J lost 4, with 18 bases in between. This CDR3 region has 15 residues. The CDR3 DNA is TGTGCCAGCAGCCCAGGCGTACAGGGAGGGTACGAGCAGTACTTC. This translates into CASSPGVQGGYEQYF.

The gene calls are TRBV29-1 and TRBJ2-7; 7 bases align to TRBD1. Germline loops: CDR1 SQVTM, CDR2 ANQGSEA. The J segment lost 1 base and the V segment lost 1 base, leaving 10 bases of the junction unmatched. The CDR3 extends over 16 amino acids. The CDR3 loop is CSVEGQGLASSYEQYF. The CDR3 DNA follows: TGCAGCGTTGAAGGACAGGGTCTAGCATCGTCCTACGAGCAGTACTTC.

The chain recombines TRBV2 with TRBJ1-1; D uncertain. Trimming removed 6 bases at V and 1 base at J, with 6 bases between. CDR1 is SNHLY and CDR2 is FYNNEI in the germline V gene. The CDR3 totals 12 residues. This CDR3 is CASSLANTEAFF. CDR3 bases: TGTGCCAGCAGCCTAGCGAACACTGAAGCTTTCTTT.

The chain recombines TRBV6-2 or TRBV6-3 with TRBJ2-3, with D possibly being TRBD2 (5 bases). The germline V and J ends were trimmed by 2 bases and 1 base, with 16 bases remaining between them. The CDR3 contains 17 residues. The germline gives CDR1 MNHEY, CDR2 SVGEGT. The CDR3: CASSYGGTAGGTDTQYF. The CDR3 nucleotides read TGTGCCAGCAGTTACGGTGGAACAGCCGGGGGCACAGATACGCAGTATTTT.